The subject of this entry is one TCR beta chain. Its specificity is not known. The data were taken from a study of graft-versus-host responses after intestinal transplantation. Study-wide background: As for transplant type, recipients had multivisceral, liver-intestinal, or isolated intestinal grafts. After anti-thymocyte globulin induction, recipients took tacrolimus and steroids for approximately three years. Study findings and constraints: The recipient marrow held GvH clones, and some of them showed up first in ileum or blood.

Libraries were prepared by immunoSEQ multiplex PCR; TCRdb keeps only in-frame clonotypes and omits some of them. The table has tens of thousands of clones, roughly 92% seen once; the top ten hold around 7.1%. The CDR3 extends over 14 amino acids. From germline, CDR1 is SEHNR and CDR2 FQNEAQ (reference sequence). Trimming removed 1 base from V and 1 base from J, with 7 bases in between. The sample here was bone marrow, taken 700 to 850 days after intestinal transplantation. The TCR comes from a human patient who received an intestinal transplant, so some T cells may come from the graft donor. The chain recombines TRBV7-9 with TRBJ2-5, with D possibly called TRBD1 or TRBD2 (5 bases each). The CDR3 DNA is TGTGCCAGCAGCTTAGGGGGGAGCCAAGAGACCCAGTACTTC. It yields the protein CASSLGGSQETQYF.